Reported below is one T cell receptor beta chain. This sample stems from a study of blood T cell repertoires in COVID-19. Study context: Whether acute or convalescent, the COVID-19 samples came from the United States, Italy and Spain. Sources were T cells, B-cell-depleted T cells, or PBMCs; the material itself was cDNA or gDNA.

Original processing notes: Nucleated cell number was recorded as an estimate derived from reference gene primer amplification. Method: immunoSEQ multiplex PCR; TCRdb's copy keeps in-frame clones and lacks some. That table supplies the V and J calls and clone size; D and trimming were determined from the DNA. The data contain some 120,000 clones, 75% to 85% of them singletons. Sequencing input: peripheral blood. This TCR was sampled from a man between 65 and 85 years old with acute or convalescent COVID-19.

The CDR3 DNA sequence: TGTGCCAGTAGTATAAGACAGTCCACCGGGGAGCTGTTTTTT. It translates to CASSIRQSTGELFF. This chain joins TRBV19 and TRBJ2-2, with D tentatively TRBD1 (5 bases). The germline V gene has CDR1 LNHDA and CDR2 SQIVND (reference sequence). This CDR3 spans 14 amino acids. V lost 2 bases and J lost 4, with 8 bases in between.